This entry lists 12 T cell receptor beta chains sequenced from one sample in a study of CD8+ T cells in alopecia areata. RNA was isolated and reverse transcribed to cDNA, the sequencing template. Some clones are missing from TCRdb's copy, which holds only in-frame ones; the method was immunoSEQ multiplex PCR. Of more than 150,000 clones listed, around 50% are singletons. Sequences were derived from CD4+ T cells sorted from blood, sampled at week 0. Every receptor here comes from a human donor with alopecia areata.

This clone has just a few counts. The rearrangement links TRBV5-6 to TRBJ1-1; D is unresolved. The CDR3 loop spans 15 amino acids. Trimming left V 4 bases short and J 1 base short, with 14 bases between. From germline, CDR1 is SGHDT and CDR2 YYEEEE. Here the CDR3 reads CASSPYRRENTEAFF. In nucleotides, the CDR3 is TGTGCCAGCAGCCCCTACAGAAGGGAGAACACTGAAGCTTTCTTT.

The J gene is TRBJ1-2, the V gene TRBV7-2, with 8 bases fitting TRBD1. Germline lookup yields CDR1 SGHTA and CDR2 FQGNSA. CDR3 length equals 17 residues. J was trimmed by 0 bases and V by 5 bases; bases with no gene match: 11. The CDR3 loop is CASSPDGTGESNYGYTF. For the CDR3, the DNA is TGTGCCAGCAGCCCTGACGGGACAGGAGAATCTAACTATGGCTACACCTTC.

The gene calls are TRBV7-2 and TRBJ2-7; perhaps D is TRBD1 or TRBD2 (6 bases each). Trimming left V 1 base short and J 0 bases short, with 19 bases between. CDR3 length equals 18 residues. CDR1 and CDR2 from the germline V gene are SGHTA and FQGNSA. CDR3: CASSLDRWGAPSSYEQYF. CDR3 bases: TGTGCCAGCAGCTTAGATCGATGGGGGGCACCGAGCTCCTACGAGCAGTACTTC.

This clone came up many times. This chain joins TRBV2 and TRBJ2-5, with D tentatively TRBD1 (5 bases). V was shortened by 6 bases and J by 3 bases, with 11 bases between the two germline ends. Per the germline V gene, CDR1 is SNHLY and CDR2 is FYNNEI. The length of the CDR3 is 13 residues. CDR3 sequence reads: CASRTDNEETQYF. The CDR3 nucleotides read TGTGCCAGCAGAACGGACAACGAAGAGACCCAGTACTTC. Variable domain in full (rest from reference TRBV2 and TRBJ2-5): EPEVTQTPSHQVTQMGQEVILRCVPISNHLYFYWYRQILGQKVEFLVSFYNNEISEKSEIFDDQFSVERPDGSNFTLKIRSTKLEDSAMYFCASRTDNEETQYFGPGTRLLVL.

The rearrangement links TRBV2 to TRBJ2-3; D unresolved. This CDR3 region has 15 residues. Germline CDR1 reads SNHLY; CDR2 reads FYNNEI. Trimming removed 5 bases from V and 0 bases from J, with 12 bases in between. The CDR3 loop is CASSRDRSSTDTQYF. The CDR3 DNA is TGTGCCAGCAGTCGCGATAGGAGTAGCACAGATACGCAGTATTTT.

The rearrangement joins TRBV27 to TRBJ2-3; D might be TRBD1 (5 bases). Trimming pared 2 bases from V and 6 bases from J, leaving 18 bases between. The CDR3 sequence is 16 residues long. CDR1 is MNHEY, CDR2 SMNVEV, per germline (reference sequence). The CDR3 DNA reads TGTGCCAGCAGTTTAAACGGCAGGGCCGTAATTGATACGCAGTATTTT. It specifies CASSLNGRAVIDTQYF.

The rearrangement links TRBV11-3 to TRBJ2-2; D unclear. This CDR3 spans 13 amino acids. Germline CDR1 reads SGHNT; CDR2 reads YENEEA. V lost 0 bases, J lost 6 bases, and 5 bases lay in between. CDR3 sequence reads: CASSLDGAGELFF. The CDR3, as DNA: TGTGCCAGCAGCTTAGATGGGGCCGGGGAGCTGTTTTTT.

This clone came up once. The CDR3 sequence is CASSLRPSGDTDTQYF. The CDR3 nucleotides read TGCGCCAGCAGCTTAAGGCCCAGCGGCGACACAGATACGCAGTATTTT. The chain carries TRBV5-1 and TRBJ2-3; D might be TRBD2 (5 bases). V lost 2 bases to trimming and J lost 2 bases, with 15 bases between them. This CDR3 region has 16 residues. Germline V CDR1 and CDR2: SGHRS, YFSETQ.

The table lists this clone with a few counts. This sequence joins TRBV30 and TRBJ1-1; 8 bases match TRBD1. The junction had 15 bases not matched to a gene; V was cut back by 4 bases and J by 8 bases. The CDR3 extends over 15 amino acids. The germline CDR1 and CDR2 sequences are GTSNPN and SVGIG (reference sequence). Here the CDR3 reads CAWTRTSGGSPEAFF. The CDR3 DNA sequence: TGTGCCTGGACCCGTACGTCAGGGGGCTCGCCAGAAGCTTTCTTT.

The rearrangement links TRBV7-9 to TRBJ1-1; the D is unclear. Germline CDR1 is SEHNR and CDR2 is FQNEAQ (reference sequence). The CDR3 sequence is 13 residues long. The V end lost 3 bases, the J end lost 0 bases, and 5 bases lay between the germline ends. The CDR3 here is CASSFTVNTEAFF. Written as DNA, the CDR3 is TGTGCCAGCAGCTTCACAGTGAACACTGAAGCTTTCTTT. Using reference TRBV7-9 and TRBJ1-1 for the parts outside the CDR3, the full variable domain is DTGVSQNPRHKITKRGQNVTFRCDPISEHNRLYWYRQTLGQGPEFLTYFQNEAQLEKSRLLSDRFSAERPKGSFSTLEIQRTEQGDSAMYLCASSFTVNTEAFFGQGTRLTVV.

This chain connects TRBV30 to TRBJ1-1; D uncertain. The CDR3 runs to 13 residues. CDR1 is GTSNPN, CDR2 SVGIG, per germline (reference sequence). The V end was cut by 3 bases, the J end by 0 bases, with 8 bases between. CDR3 sequence: CAWRYSMNTEAFF. The CDR3, as DNA: TGTGCCTGGAGGTACAGTATGAACACTGAAGCTTTCTTT. The full variable domain, rest sourced from reference TRBV30 and TRBJ1-1, is SQTIHQWPATLVQPVGSPLSLECTVEGTSNPNLYWYRQAAGRGLQLLFYSVGIGQISSEVPQNLSASRPQDRQFILSSKKLLLSDSGFYLCAWRYSMNTEAFFGQGTRLTVV.

The V and J genes are TRBV29-1 and TRBJ2-3; 9 bases are shared with TRBD1. J gave up 5 bases and V 0 bases, and 3 bases lay outside the gene matches. This CDR3 is built from 14 residues. The germline gives CDR1 SQVTM, CDR2 ANQGSEA. CDR3 loop: CSVEETGGKDTQYF. The CDR3 DNA sequence: TGCAGCGTTGAAGAGACAGGGGGAAAAGATACGCAGTATTTT.